This entry is about one T cell receptor beta chain. The antigen it recognizes is unknown. Per-nucleotide qualities are absent, and no much larger clonotype sits a single base away. The germline V gene yields SGHVS for CDR1 and FNYEAQ for CDR2. From the cysteine through the phenylalanine, the CDR3 covers 13 amino acids. Left in the record is the CDR3 DNA by itself, 39 bases read in frame from the first base. Trimming removed 5 bases from V and 7 bases from J, leaving 15 bases between the germline ends. Libraries came from the immunoSEQ multiplex PCR assay. For most patients, genomic DNA was isolated using the Qiagen DNeasy Blood and Tissue Kit and was shipped frozen to Adaptive Biotechnologies for TCR sequencing. For most patients, high-throughput TCR-beta CDR3 sequencing of genomic DNA was performed by Adaptive Biotechnologies. On the authors' methods: TCR sequencing data were retrieved from Adaptive's ImmunoSEQ software for some 19 patients, whereas three other patients were processed with MiXCR and VDJtools. To correct CD4 versus CD8 sorting errors, any sequence found in both subsets at a frequency ratio below 5:1 was removed. CDR3 nucleotide sequences shared between donor and recipient were removed because the origin of such sequences could not be assigned. To count as alloreactive, a clone needed at least 2-fold expansion over unstimulated cells and a minimum CFSE-low frequency of 0.002% (template counts) or 0.001% (read counts). Clones were considered mappable if detected in sequenced pre-transplant spleen, lymph node, or MLR CFSE-low populations of the donor or recipient. Cumulative frequency of alloreactive clones was calculated as a percentage of all sequences weighted by copy number. Entries here come from immuneACCESS through TCRdb and include only in-frame sequences with V and J called. Some clones fail to appear in such tables; in the studies checked, an unresolved V gene covers under half of the shortfall, and the cause of the remainder is unknown. V, J and clone size reflect that table, while D and trimming were determined from the DNA. The sample profile shows some 76,000 clones; over 75% of them were found once. Together, the top ten hold about 8% of the sample.

What the time point label conveys for this sample: cells obtained before transplantation from donor or recipient. CD3+CD4+ and CD3+CD8+ populations were FACS-sorted from unstimulated pre-transplant donor and recipient cells taken from spleen or lymph nodes. This sample stems from a study of graft-versus-host responses after intestinal transplantation (dated by TCRdb to the early 2020s). With regard to the full study: The transplants that recipients received were multivisceral, liver-intestinal, or isolated intestinal. A peak of at least 4% donor T cells among recipient peripheral blood mononuclear cells was the definition used for donor T cell macrochimerism. A cohort of 24 intestinal transplant recipients, including one retransplant, was enrolled, and 3 patients lacking pretransplant specimens were excluded. Alloreactive clones were identified by sequencing pre-transplant mixed lymphocyte reaction products and comparing them with unstimulated pre-transplant donor and recipient T cells. Every recipient was given anti-thymocyte globulin induction, then maintenance tacrolimus and steroids for approximately 3 years. Instead of going to the commercial service, samples from a few later patients were sequenced in-house on an Illumina MiSeq and processed with MiXCR. After intestinal transplantation, graft-versus-host and host-versus-graft alloreactive T cell clones in the graft, circulation and bone marrow were tracked using bulk TCR-beta CDR3 sequencing. The full study reports these points: In the allografts of patients with donor T cell macrochimerism, GvH to HvG T cell clonal ratios were high. The relatively low number and heterogeneity of intestinal transplant patients limited the conclusions. Early after transplant, peak levels of circulating GvH clones were associated with declines in HvG clones. GvH clones were detected in recipient bone marrow, and some appeared earlier in ileal mucosa or blood, consistent with an intestinal mucosal origin.

The TCR was taken from a human donor who was the organ donor for an intestinal transplant. The V and J genes are TRBV7-6 and TRBJ2-7; the D gene is tentatively TRBD1 or TRBD2, each matching 6 bases. Sequenced here: unstimulated CD8+ T cells sorted from spleen or lymph node cells, sampled before transplant. The CDR3 reads CASSVPEGGEQYF. The DNA reads as follows: TGTGCCAGCAGCGTCCCTGAGGGGGGAGAGCAGTACTTC.